This T cell receptor (beta chain) emerged from a study of B cell selection in AIRE deficiency. Study conclusions and caveats: Only roughly 9% of some 3,300 shared Treg sequences were patient-specific; 30% to 35% healthy-specific. With only TCRbeta sequenced, around a third of shared healthy Treg sequences overlapped Tconv. Shorter CDR3s marked shared Treg sequences, biased toward few non-templated insertions.

Conventional CD4 T cells were sorted as CD4+CD127+ cells. Control samples were from healthy, unrelated donors. Details on this clone: The antigen is undetermined.

Some clones are missing from TCRdb's copy, which holds only in-frame ones; the method was immunoSEQ multiplex PCR. This sample carries about 24,000 clones, about 96% of them seen once, and the ten largest clones take 0.17%. This CDR3 comprises 13 residues. Germline CDR1 reads MNHEY; CDR2 reads SVGAGI. V gave up 6 bases and J gave up 5 bases, with 8 bases separating them. The TCR originated in a human donor in good health. The rearrangement joins TRBV6-5 to TRBJ1-6; a weak D match, TRBD1 (6 bases). The sequenced sample consisted of CD4+CD127+ conventional T cells sorted from PBMCs. CDR3 in amino acids: CASRRQDNSPLHF. CDR3 bases: TGTGCCAGCAGAAGACAGGATAATTCACCCCTCCACTTT.